The rows below give T cell receptor beta chains drawn from one sample of a study of CD4+ T cells in melanoma. Repertoires were generated with immunoSEQ multiplex PCR, while TCRdb's copy carries only in-frame clones and drops some. The sample includes about 18,000 clones, approximately 83% of them seen just once. The sample was cells from a culture (not recorded whether cultured in vitro). The receptors come from a human donor with melanoma. Both conserved end residues are part of each CDR3. D genes are given only for firm matches. The size entry is marked missing in some rows and otherwise reads once, few, many or a size class.

j_call clone_size v_call d_call cdr3_aa cdr3_nt
TRBJ2-3 . TRBV29-1 TRBD2 CSVRLAGVTDTQYF TGCAGCGTCCGACTAGCGGGGGTCACAGATACGCAGTATTTT
TRBJ1-5 . TRBV21-1 . CASIPFPGQGLSPQHF TGTGCCAGCATCCCCTTTCCGGGACAGGGGTTATCGCCCCAGCATTTT
TRBJ1-2 . TRBV29-1 . CSVGYGYTF TGCAGCGTTGGGTATGGCTACACCTTC
TRBJ1-2 . TRBV10-3 . CAIGEGSGGYTF TGTGCCATCGGCGAGGGGTCGGGTGGCTACACCTTC
TRBJ1-6 . TRBV7-2 . CASSSQGPPNSPLHF TGTGCCAGCAGCTCCCAAGGGCCCCCAAATTCACCCCTCCACTTT
TRBJ2-7 . TRBV6-6 . CASSVDGRYEQYF TGTGCCAGCAGTGTGGATGGAAGATACGAGCAGTACTTC
TRBJ2-7 once TRBV7-9 . CASSLGGGGTHEQYF TGTGCCAGCAGCTTAGGAGGGGGAGGAACCCACGAGCAGTACTTC
TRBJ1-2 . TRBV19 TRBD1 CASTSDRYYGYTF TGTGCCAGTACCTCGGACAGGTACTATGGCTACACCTTC
TRBJ1-2 . TRBV29-1 . CSARVPYGYTF TGCAGCGCCCGAGTCCCCTATGGCTACACCTTC
TRBJ1-1 . TRBV5-1 TRBD1 CASSLGSGGTTEAFF TGCGCCAGCAGCTTAGGTTCAGGGGGGACCACTGAAGCTTTCTTT
TRBJ2-3 . TRBV6-1 TRBD1 CASRLQGKDTQYF TGTGCCAGCAGGCTACAGGGGAAAGATACGCAGTATTTT
TRBJ2-1 . TRBV4-1 . CASSQEGTRNEQFF TGCGCCAGCAGCCAAGAAGGTACGCGGAATGAGCAGTTCTTC
TRBJ1-5 . TRBV19 . CASSSGRGIGQPQHF TGTGCCAGTAGTTCCGGCAGGGGTATAGGTCAGCCCCAGCATTTT
TRBJ2-7 once TRBV6-1 . CASSEGWGAGFSYEQYF TGTGCCAGCAGTGAAGGATGGGGGGCAGGGTTCTCCTACGAGCAGTACTTC
TRBJ1-2 . TRBV5-4 TRBD1 CASSPSYGTGVDGYTF TGTGCCAGCAGCCCCTCGTACGGGACAGGGGTGGATGGCTACACCTTC
TRBJ1-4 . TRBV6-5 . CASSQRGFGEKLFF TGTGCCAGCAGTCAGAGGGGATTCGGTGAAAAACTGTTTTTT
TRBJ1-3 . TRBV5-1 . CASNFAGTSSSGNTIYF TGCGCCAGCAACTTCGCCGGGACTTCCAGCTCTGGAAACACCATATATTTT
TRBJ2-7 . TRBV5-6 TRBD1 CASSSLTGGREQYF TGTGCCAGCAGCTCGCTGACAGGGGGGCGCGAGCAGTACTTC
TRBJ1-1 . TRBV2 TRBD1 CASSGFQGAAEAFF TGTGCCAGCAGTGGATTTCAGGGGGCGGCTGAAGCTTTCTTT
TRBJ2-7 . TRBV10-1 . CASSVSPQVEQYF TGCGCCAGCAGTGTAAGCCCTCAAGTTGAGCAGTACTTC
TRBJ1-2 . TRBV10-2 TRBD1 CASRLGGSYGYTF TGCGCCAGCAGATTAGGGGGCTCCTATGGCTACACCTTC
TRBJ2-3 . TRBV11-2 . CASSLVGGADTQYF TGTGCCAGCAGCTTAGTTGGGGGCGCAGATACGCAGTATTTT
TRBJ1-1 . TRBV19 . CASSIPQGGTEAFF TGTGCCAGTAGTATACCACAGGGAGGCACTGAAGCTTTCTTT
TRBJ2-7 . TRBV9 . CASSVDGSSSYEQYF TGTGCCAGCAGCGTAGATGGGAGCTCGTCCTACGAGCAGTACTTC
TRBJ2-5 . TRBV5-4 TRBD2 CASSTGLTDQETQYF TGTGCCAGCAGCACGGGACTAACCGACCAAGAGACCCAGTACTTC
TRBJ2-2 . TRBV30 TRBD2 CAWSGLGRENTGELFF TGTGCCTGGAGTGGTCTGGGGAGGGAGAACACCGGGGAGCTGTTTTTT
TRBJ2-7 once TRBV5-1 . CASSLAGTGEQYF TGCGCCAGCAGCTTGGCCGGTACTGGCGAGCAGTACTTC
TRBJ1-1 . TRBV5-4 TRBD1 CASSLALGTGDTEAFF TGTGCCAGCAGCCTTGCCCTGGGGACAGGGGACACTGAAGCTTTCTTT
TRBJ1-1 . TRBV2 TRBD1 CASSPIRDRMNTEAFF TGTGCCAGCAGTCCAATAAGGGACAGGATGAACACTGAAGCTTTCTTT
TRBJ2-6 . TRBV19 TRBD1 CASAESGTVYSGANVLTF TGTGCCAGTGCTGAATCCGGGACAGTTTACTCTGGGGCCAACGTCCTGACTTTC
TRBJ1-1 . TRBV5-4 TRBD1 CASSLGPTGGADTEAFF TGTGCCAGCAGCTTGGGTCCCACAGGGGGCGCCGACACTGAAGCTTTCTTT
TRBJ1-3 . TRBV5-6 . CASSLVFSGNTIYF TGTGCCAGCAGCTTGGTGTTCTCTGGAAACACCATATATTTT
TRBJ2-3 once TRBV4-1 TRBD2 CASSQEATSGGGDTQYF TGCGCCAGCAGCCAAGAAGCGACTAGCGGGGGGGGAGATACGCAGTATTTT
TRBJ2-3 . TRBV7-9 . CASSLTDTQYF TGTGCCAGCAGCCTCACAGATACGCAGTATTTT
TRBJ1-1 . TRBV2 TRBD1 CASSSQGGYTEAFF TGTGCCAGCAGTTCCCAGGGGGGGTACACTGAAGCTTTCTTT
TRBJ2-7 . TRBV15 . CATSNIQGSLIREQYF TGTGCCACCAGCAACATACAGGGATCCCTAATACGCGAGCAGTACTTC
TRBJ2-5 . TRBV6-1 TRBD2 CASKRGAGETQYF TGTGCCAGCAAGCGGGGGGCGGGAGAGACCCAGTACTTC
TRBJ2-5 . TRBV6-5 . CAVWGGTEETQYF TGTGCTGTTTGGGGCGGGACCGAAGAGACCCAGTACTTC
TRBJ1-2 . TRBV28 . CASRPPGAILGGYTF TGTGCCAGCAGACCGCCGGGAGCCATCCTTGGTGGCTACACCTTC
TRBJ2-3 once TRBV29-1 TRBD1 CSVGGGRASTDTQYF TGCAGCGTTGGAGGGGGCAGGGCTAGCACAGATACGCAGTATTTT
TRBJ1-1 . TRBV19 . CASSIHRSVPEAFF TGTGCCAGTAGTATTCACAGGTCGGTCCCTGAAGCTTTCTTT
TRBJ1-1 . TRBV18 TRBD1 CASSRGDSFGWGTEAFF TGTGCCAGCTCACGCGGGGACAGTTTTGGATGGGGCACTGAAGCTTTCTTT
TRBJ2-5 once TRBV4-1 . CASSPYFGGVQETQYF TGCGCCAGCAGCCCCTACTTCGGGGGCGTACAAGAGACCCAGTACTTC
TRBJ1-3 . TRBV18 TRBD1 CASSPAQGNSGNTIYF TGTGCCAGCTCACCCGCACAGGGGAACTCTGGAAACACCATATATTTT
TRBJ2-5 . TRBV11-2 TRBD2 CASSSRPPRGLVEETQYF TGTGCCAGCAGCTCCCGCCCCCCCAGGGGACTAGTGGAAGAGACCCAGTACTTC
TRBJ2-3 . TRBV5-1 . CASSFPGADTQYF TGCGCCAGCAGCTTTCCGGGGGCAGATACGCAGTATTTT
TRBJ1-2 . TRBV7-6 TRBD1 CASSQTGQGTSGYTF TGTGCCAGCAGCCAGACCGGACAGGGGACTTCTGGCTACACCTTC
TRBJ1-2 . TRBV10-1 . CASSEGPALVDSGYTF TGCGCCAGCAGTGAGGGCCCCGCTTTGGTCGACTCTGGCTACACCTTC
TRBJ2-3 . TRBV18 . CASSPSQGLYTDTQYF TGTGCCAGCTCACCTTCTCAGGGGCTGTACACAGATACGCAGTATTTT
TRBJ1-2 . TRBV7-2 . CASSLRGGTGYGYTF TGTGCCAGCAGCTTACGGGGGGGTACTGGCTATGGCTACACCTTC
TRBJ1-1 . TRBV2 . CASSEERLGGTEAFF TGTGCCAGCAGTGAAGAACGGCTCGGGGGCACTGAAGCTTTCTTT
TRBJ1-1 . TRBV5-1 TRBD1 CASNPTGSNTEAFF TGCGCCAGCAACCCGACAGGGTCGAACACTGAAGCTTTCTTT
TRBJ2-7 . TRBV18 . CASSPSRPGSSYEQYF TGTGCCAGCTCCCCCAGTCGTCCGGGGAGCTCCTACGAGCAGTACTTC
TRBJ2-7 . TRBV18 . CASSPSTVLGEQYF TGTGCCAGCTCACCAAGTACCGTTCTGGGTGAGCAGTACTTC
TRBJ2-2 few TRBV2 . CASSTRNTGELFF TGTGCCAGCAGTACGAGGAACACCGGGGAGCTGTTTTTT
TRBJ1-2 . TRBV2 . CASSEREGPYYGYTF TGTGCCAGCAGTGAAAGGGAGGGGCCATACTATGGCTACACCTTC
TRBJ2-4 . TRBV6-5 . CASSYWLGGIQYF TGTGCCAGCAGTTACTGGCTAGGGGGCATTCAGTACTTC